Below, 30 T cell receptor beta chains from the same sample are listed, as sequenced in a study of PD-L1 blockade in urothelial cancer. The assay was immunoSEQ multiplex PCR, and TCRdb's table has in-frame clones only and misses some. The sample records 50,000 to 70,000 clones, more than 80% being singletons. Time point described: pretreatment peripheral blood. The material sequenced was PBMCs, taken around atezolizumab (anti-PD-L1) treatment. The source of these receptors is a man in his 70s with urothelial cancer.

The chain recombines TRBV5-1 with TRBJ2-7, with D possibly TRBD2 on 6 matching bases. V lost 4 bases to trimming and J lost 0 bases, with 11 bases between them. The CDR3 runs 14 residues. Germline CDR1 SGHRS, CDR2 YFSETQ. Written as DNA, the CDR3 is TGCGCCAGCAGCCCCGGGACTCACTCCTACGAGCAGTACTTC. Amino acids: CASSPGTHSYEQYF.

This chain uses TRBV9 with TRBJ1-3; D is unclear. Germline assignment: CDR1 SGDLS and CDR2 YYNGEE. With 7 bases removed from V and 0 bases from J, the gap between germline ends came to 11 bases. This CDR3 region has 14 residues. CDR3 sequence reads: CASGELLSGNTIYF. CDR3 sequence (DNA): TGTGCCAGCGGAGAATTACTCTCTGGAAACACCATATATTTT. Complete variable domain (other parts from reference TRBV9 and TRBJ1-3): DSGVTQTPKHLITATGQRVTLRCSPRSGDLSVYWYQQSLDQGLQFLIQYYNGEERAKGNILERFSAQQFPDLHSELNLSSLELGDSALYFCASGELLSGNTIYFGEGSWLTVV.

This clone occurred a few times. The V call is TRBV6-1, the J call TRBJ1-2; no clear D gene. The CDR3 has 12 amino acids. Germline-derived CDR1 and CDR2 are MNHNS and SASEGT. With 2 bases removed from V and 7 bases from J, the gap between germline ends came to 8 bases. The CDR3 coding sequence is TGTGCCAGCAGTGAAAGGGAGGGTGGCTACACCTTC. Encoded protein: CASSEREGGYTF.

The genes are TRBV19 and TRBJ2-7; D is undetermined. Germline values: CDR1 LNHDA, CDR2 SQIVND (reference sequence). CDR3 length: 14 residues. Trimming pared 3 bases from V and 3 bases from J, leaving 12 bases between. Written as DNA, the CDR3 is TGTGCCAGTAGTATTTTCGCAGGCTACTACGAGCAGTACTTC. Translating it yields CASSIFAGYYEQYF.

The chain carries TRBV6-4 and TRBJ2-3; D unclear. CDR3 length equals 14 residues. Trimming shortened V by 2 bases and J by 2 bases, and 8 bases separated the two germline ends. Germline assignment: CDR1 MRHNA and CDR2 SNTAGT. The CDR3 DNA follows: TGTGCCAGCAGTGACGTACTCTTCACAGATACGCAGTATTTT. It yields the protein CASSDVLFTDTQYF.

The CDR3 loop is CASSPGQGGEKLFF. CDR3 sequence (DNA): TGCGCCAGCAGCCCAGGACAGGGGGGTGAAAAACTGTTTTTT. V gene TRBV5-1 combines with J gene TRBJ1-4, with 10 nucleotides matching TRBD1. This CDR3 comprises 14 residues. Germline CDR1 SGHRS, CDR2 YFSETQ. V shed 4 bases, J shed 7 bases, and the junction held 4 bases outside the gene matches.

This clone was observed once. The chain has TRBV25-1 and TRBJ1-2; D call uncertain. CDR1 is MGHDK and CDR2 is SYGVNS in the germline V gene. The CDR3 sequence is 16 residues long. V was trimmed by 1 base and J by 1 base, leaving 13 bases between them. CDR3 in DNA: TGTGCCAGCAGTGAATTCGGGGAGAAGAGTAACTATGGCTACACCTTC. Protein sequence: CASSEFGEKSNYGYTF.

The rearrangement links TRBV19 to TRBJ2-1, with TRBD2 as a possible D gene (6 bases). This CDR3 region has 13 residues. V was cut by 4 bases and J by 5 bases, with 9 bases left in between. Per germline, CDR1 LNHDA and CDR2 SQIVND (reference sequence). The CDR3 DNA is TGTGCCAGTAGTAGGGGGGTGAACAATGAGCAGTTCTTC. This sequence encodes CASSRGVNNEQFF. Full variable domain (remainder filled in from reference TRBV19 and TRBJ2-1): DGGITQSPKYLFRKEGQNVTLSCEQNLNHDAMYWYRQDPGQGLRLIYYSQIVNDFQKGDIAEGYSVSREKKESFPLTVTSAQKNPTAFYLCASSRGVNNEQFFGPGTRLTVL.

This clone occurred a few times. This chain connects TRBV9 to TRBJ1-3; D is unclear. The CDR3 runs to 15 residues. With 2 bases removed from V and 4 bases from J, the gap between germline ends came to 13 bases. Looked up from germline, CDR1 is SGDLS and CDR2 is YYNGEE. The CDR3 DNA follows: TGTGCCAGCAGCGTTAATTTGGCTTCCGGAAACACCATATATTTT. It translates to CASSVNLASGNTIYF.

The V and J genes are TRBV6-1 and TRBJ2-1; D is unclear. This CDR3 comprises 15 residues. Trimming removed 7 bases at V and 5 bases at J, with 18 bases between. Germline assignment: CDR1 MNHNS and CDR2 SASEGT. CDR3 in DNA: TGTGCCAGCAAATCCCAAACAGATGAAAACAATGAGCAGTTCTTC. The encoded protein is CASKSQTDENNEQFF.

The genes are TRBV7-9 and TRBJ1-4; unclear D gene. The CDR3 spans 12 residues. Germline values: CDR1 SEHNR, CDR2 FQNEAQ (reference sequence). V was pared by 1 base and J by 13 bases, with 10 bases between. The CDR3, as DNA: TGTGCCAGCAGCTTAGAAGCCCTCCGACTGTTTTTT. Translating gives CASSLEALRLFF.

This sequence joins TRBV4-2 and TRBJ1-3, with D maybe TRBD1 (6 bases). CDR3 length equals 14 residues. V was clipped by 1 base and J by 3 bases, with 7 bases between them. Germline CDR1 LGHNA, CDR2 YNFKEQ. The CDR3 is CASSQGTDGNTIYF. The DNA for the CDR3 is TGTGCCAGCAGCCAAGGGACAGATGGAAACACCATATATTTT.

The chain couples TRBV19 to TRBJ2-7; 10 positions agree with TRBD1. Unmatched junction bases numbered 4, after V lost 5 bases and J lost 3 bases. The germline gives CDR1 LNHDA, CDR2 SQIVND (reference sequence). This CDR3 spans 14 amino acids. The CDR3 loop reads CASSLRTGGYEQYF. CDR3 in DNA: TGTGCCAGTAGTTTGCGGACAGGGGGCTACGAGCAGTACTTC.

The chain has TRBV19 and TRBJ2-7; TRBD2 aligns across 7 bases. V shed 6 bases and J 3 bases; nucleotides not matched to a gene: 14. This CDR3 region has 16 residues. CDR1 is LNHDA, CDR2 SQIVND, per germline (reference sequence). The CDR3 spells CASSRRGLRAIYEQYF. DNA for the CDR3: TGTGCCAGTAGCCGTCGGGGACTACGCGCGATCTACGAGCAGTACTTC.

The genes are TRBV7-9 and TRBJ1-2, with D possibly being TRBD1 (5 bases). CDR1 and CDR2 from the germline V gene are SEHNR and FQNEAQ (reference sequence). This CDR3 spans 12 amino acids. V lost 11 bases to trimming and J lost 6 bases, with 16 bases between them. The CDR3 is CAVGGDVNGYTF. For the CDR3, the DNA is TGTGCCGTCGGGGGGGACGTGAATGGCTACACCTTC.

The CDR3 nucleotides are TGCGCCAGCAGCCAAGGACCCAGGGGGCCGATCAATGAGCAGTTCTTC. Amino acid sequence: CASSQGPRGPINEQFF. V and J are TRBV4-3 and TRBJ2-1; 8 positions match TRBD1. CDR1 is LGHNA and CDR2 is YSLEER in the germline V gene. V was pared by 1 base and J by 6 bases, with 8 bases of the junction left unmatched. The CDR3 contains 16 residues.

Here the CDR3 reads CASSSPSGRVAGVVGTDTQYF. CDR3 DNA: TGTGCCAGCAGCTCGCCCTCGGGGAGAGTAGCGGGAGTCGTGGGCACAGATACGCAGTATTTT. This chain joins TRBV7-8 and TRBJ2-3; 9 bases align to TRBD2. Germline V gene sequence: CDR1 SGHVS, CDR2 FQNEAQ. CDR3 length: 21 amino acids. V was pared by 4 bases and J by 1 base, with 21 bases of the junction left unmatched.

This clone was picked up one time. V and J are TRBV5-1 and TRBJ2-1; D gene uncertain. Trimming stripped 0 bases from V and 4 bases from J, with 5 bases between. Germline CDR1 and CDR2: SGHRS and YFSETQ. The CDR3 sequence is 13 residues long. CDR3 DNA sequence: TGCGCCAGCAGCTTGGGAGTTTACAATGAGCAGTTCTTC. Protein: CASSLGVYNEQFF.

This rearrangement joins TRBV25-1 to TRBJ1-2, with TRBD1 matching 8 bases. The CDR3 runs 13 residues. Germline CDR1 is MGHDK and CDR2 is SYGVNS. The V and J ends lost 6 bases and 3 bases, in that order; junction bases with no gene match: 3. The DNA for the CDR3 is TGTGCCAGCAGCACAGGGGGACACTATGGCTACACCTTC. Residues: CASSTGGHYGYTF.

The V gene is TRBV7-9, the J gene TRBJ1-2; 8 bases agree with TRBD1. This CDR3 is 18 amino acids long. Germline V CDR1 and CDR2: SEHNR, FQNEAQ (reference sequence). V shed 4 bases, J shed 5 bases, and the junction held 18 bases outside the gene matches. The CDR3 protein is CASSSMTGDFGLIYGYTF. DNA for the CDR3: TGTGCCAGCAGCTCGATGACAGGGGATTTTGGTTTGATTTATGGCTACACCTTC.

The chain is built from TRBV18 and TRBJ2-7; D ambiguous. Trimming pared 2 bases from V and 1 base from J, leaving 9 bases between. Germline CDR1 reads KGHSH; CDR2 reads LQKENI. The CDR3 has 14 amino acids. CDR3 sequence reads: CASSPNPSSYEQYF. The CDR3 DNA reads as TGTGCCAGCTCACCAAACCCCAGTTCCTACGAGCAGTACTTC. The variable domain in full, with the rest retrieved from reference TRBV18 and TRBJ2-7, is NAGVMQNPRHLVRRRGQEARLRCSPMKGHSHVYWYRQLPEEGLKFMVYLQKENIIDESGMPKERFSAEFPKEGPSILRIQQVVRGDSAAYFCASSPNPSSYEQYFGPGTRLTVT.

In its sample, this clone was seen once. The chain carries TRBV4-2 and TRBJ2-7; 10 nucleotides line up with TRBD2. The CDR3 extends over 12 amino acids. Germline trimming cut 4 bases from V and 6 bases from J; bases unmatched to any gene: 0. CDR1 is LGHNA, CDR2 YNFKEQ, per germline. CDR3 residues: CASSPSGGEQYF. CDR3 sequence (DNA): TGTGCCAGCAGCCCTAGCGGGGGCGAGCAGTACTTC.

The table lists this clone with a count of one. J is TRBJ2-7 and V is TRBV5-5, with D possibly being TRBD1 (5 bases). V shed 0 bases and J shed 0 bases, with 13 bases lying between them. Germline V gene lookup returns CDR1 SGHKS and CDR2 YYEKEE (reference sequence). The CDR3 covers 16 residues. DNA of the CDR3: TGTGCCAGCAGCTTGGAGGCTCAGGGTGCCTCCTACGAGCAGTACTTC. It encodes CASSLEAQGASYEQYF.

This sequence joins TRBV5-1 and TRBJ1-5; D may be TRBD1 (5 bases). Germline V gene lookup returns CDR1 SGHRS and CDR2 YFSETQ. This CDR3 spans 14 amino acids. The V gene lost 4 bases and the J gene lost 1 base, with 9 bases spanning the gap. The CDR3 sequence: CASSPDTSNQPQHF. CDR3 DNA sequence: TGCGCCAGCAGCCCGGACACGAGCAATCAGCCCCAGCATTTT. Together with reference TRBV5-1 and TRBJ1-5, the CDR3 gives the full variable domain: KAGVTQTPRYLIKTRGQQVTLSCSPISGHRSVSWYQQTPGQGLQFLFEYFSETQRNKGNFPGRFSGRQFSNSRSEMNVSTLELGDSALYLCASSPDTSNQPQHFGDGTRLSIL.

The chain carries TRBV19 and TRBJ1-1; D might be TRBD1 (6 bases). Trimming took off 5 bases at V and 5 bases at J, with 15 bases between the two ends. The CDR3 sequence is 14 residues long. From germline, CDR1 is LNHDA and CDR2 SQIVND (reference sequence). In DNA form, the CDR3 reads TGTGCCAGTAGTCCAAACAGGGTTTCGACTGAAGCTTTCTTT. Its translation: CASSPNRVSTEAFF.

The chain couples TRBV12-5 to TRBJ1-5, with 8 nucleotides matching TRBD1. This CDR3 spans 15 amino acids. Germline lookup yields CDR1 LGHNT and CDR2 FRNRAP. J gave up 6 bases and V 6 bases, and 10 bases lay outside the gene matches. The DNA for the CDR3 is TGTGCTAGTGGACTCGACCCAGGGGGCAGTCAGCCCCAGCATTTT. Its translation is CASGLDPGGSQPQHF.

CDR3 DNA: TGTGCCAGTAGTATGTTCTATTCCCCAGGCCAGCCCCAGCATTTT. It is translated as CASSMFYSPGQPQHF. This sequence joins TRBV19 and TRBJ1-5; D is ambiguous. Looked up from germline, CDR1 is LNHDA and CDR2 is SQIVND (reference sequence). V was cut by 3 bases and J by 7 bases, with 16 bases left in between. The CDR3 has 15 amino acids. Combining the CDR3 with reference TRBV19 and TRBJ1-5 gives the whole variable domain DGGITQSPKYLFRKEGQNVTLSCEQNLNHDAMYWYRQDPGQGLRLIYYSQIVNDFQKGDIAEGYSVSREKKESFPLTVTSAQKNPTAFYLCASSMFYSPGQPQHFGDGTRLSIL.

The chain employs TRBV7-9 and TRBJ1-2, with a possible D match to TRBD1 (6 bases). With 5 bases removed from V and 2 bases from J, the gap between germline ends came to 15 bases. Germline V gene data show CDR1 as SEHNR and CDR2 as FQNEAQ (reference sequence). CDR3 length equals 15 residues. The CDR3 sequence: CASSTRRTVNYGYTF. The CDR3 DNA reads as TGTGCCAGCAGCACCCGGAGGACAGTGAACTATGGCTACACCTTC.

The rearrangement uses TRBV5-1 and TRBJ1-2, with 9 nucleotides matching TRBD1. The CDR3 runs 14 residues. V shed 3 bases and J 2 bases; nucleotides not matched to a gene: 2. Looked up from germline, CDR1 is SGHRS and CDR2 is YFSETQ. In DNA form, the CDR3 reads TGCGCCAGCAGCTCAGGACAGGGGAACTATGGCTACACCTTC. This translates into CASSSGQGNYGYTF.

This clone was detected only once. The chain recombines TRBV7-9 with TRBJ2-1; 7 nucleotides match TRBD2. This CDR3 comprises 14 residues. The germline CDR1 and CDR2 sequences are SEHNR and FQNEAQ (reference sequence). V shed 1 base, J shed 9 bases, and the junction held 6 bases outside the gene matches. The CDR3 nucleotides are TGTGCCAGCAGCTTAGTCGGGGGAGGGGTTGAGCAGTTCTTC. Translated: CASSLVGGGVEQFF.